This is a list of T cell receptor beta chains from one sample in a study of T cell repertoires in cytomegalovirus infection. TCRdb passed the reads through MiXCR, listing each CDR3 protein once. The sample records roughly 800,000 distinct CDR3 sequences, 29% being singletons. These receptors have no identified antigens. Sequenced here: cultured CD8+ T cells from PBMCs, sampled from culture after CMV antigen stimulation. Every receptor here comes from a human donor in good health (CMV status not recorded). Some clones in this sample may be carry-over from other donors' samples. Both conserved end residues are part of each CDR3. The order of the fields is V gene, D gene, clone size, CDR3 protein. The D gene is left open where the match is weak. Clone sizes are given selectively: once, few, many, or a class where the clone is expanded.

>TRBV7-3|-|few
CASSLSQSDSPLHF
>TRBV6-6|-|few
CASSYFGTNEKLFF
>TRBV7-2|-|many
CASSFSRIGGQGSTDTQYF
>TRBV12-3/TRBV12-4|-|-
CASSRTTGTQNQETQYF
>TRBV7-9|TRBD1|few
CASSLIDPWTGPTGELFF
>TRBV6-4|TRBD1|many
CASKSGQGETDTQYF
>TRBV6-5|-|-
CASSYGQFSTDTQYF
>TRBV10-2|-|few
CASSEAPFGLSGANVLTF
>TRBV19|-|many
CASSIGILGGELFF
>TRBV12-3/TRBV12-4|-|few
CASSFAGAHRGYTF
>TRBV5-6|-|few
CASSLVAASYEQYF
>TRBV10-3|TRBD1|-
CAAADRAEQYF
>TRBV7-2|-|many
CASSLDLGTLRPTDTQYF
>TRBV10-3|-|-
CAISESEGTDEKLFF
>TRBV4-2|-|-
CASSQGRIYGYTF
>TRBV28|TRBD1|many
CASISLQGYEQFF
>TRBV4-3|-|-
CASSQEPGLGETQYF
>TRBV4-2|-|few
CASSQVLGRPPNYGYTF
>TRBV5-3|-|once
CASSSGITSTDTQYF
>TRBV7-6|-|many
CASSLGPANGYTF